This T cell receptor (beta chain) was identified during a study of blood T cell repertoires in COVID-19. Overall study: Whether acute or convalescent, the COVID-19 samples came from the United States, Italy and Spain. The cDNA or gDNA used as material had been derived from T cells, B-cell-depleted T cells, or PBMCs.

Using immunoSEQ multiplex PCR, the repertoire was profiled, and TCRdb retains in-frame clones only, with some absent. The table includes about 210,000 clones, 65% to 85% detected once. V shed 4 bases and J shed 4 bases, with 16 bases lying between them. Germline V gene sequence: CDR1 SEHNR, CDR2 FQNEAQ (reference sequence). This CDR3 is 15 amino acids long. The specimen sequenced was peripheral blood. The receptor comes from a man aged 50 to 59 with active or convalescent COVID-19. This chain links TRBV7-9 with TRBJ2-5; maybe TRBD1 (5 bases). CDR3 in DNA: TGTGCCAGCAGCTCACAACTGGCAGGGTTAGAGACCCAGTACTTC. The encoded protein is CASSSQLAGLETQYF.